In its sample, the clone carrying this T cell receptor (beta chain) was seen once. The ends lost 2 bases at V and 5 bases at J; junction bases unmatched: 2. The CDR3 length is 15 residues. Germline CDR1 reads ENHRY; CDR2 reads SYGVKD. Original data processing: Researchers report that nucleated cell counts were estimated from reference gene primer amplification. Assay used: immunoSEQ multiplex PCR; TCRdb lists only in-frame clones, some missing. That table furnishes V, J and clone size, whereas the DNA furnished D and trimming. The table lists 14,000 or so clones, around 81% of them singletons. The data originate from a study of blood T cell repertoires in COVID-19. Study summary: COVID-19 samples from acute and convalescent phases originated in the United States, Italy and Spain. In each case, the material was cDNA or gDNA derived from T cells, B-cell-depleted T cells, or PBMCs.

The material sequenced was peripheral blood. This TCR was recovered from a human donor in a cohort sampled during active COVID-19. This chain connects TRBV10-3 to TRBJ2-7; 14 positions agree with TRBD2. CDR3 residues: CAISEGTSGSHEQYF. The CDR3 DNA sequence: TGTGCCATCAGTGAGGGGACTAGCGGGAGTCACGAGCAGTACTTC.